This T cell receptor beta chain was captured in a study of T cell changes during pregnancy in multiple sclerosis. V lost 5 bases to trimming and J lost 2 bases; unmatched junction nucleotides: 8. The CDR3 is 16 amino acids. The germline gives CDR1 MNHEY, CDR2 SMNVEV (reference sequence). Here immunoSEQ multiplex PCR was the method, and the copy in TCRdb shows in-frame clones only, minus some. The sample consists of 80,000 to 130,000 clones, around 94% of them appearing once. The TCR was taken from a female donor with multiple sclerosis, enrolled in a pregnancy study. The source was peripheral blood, collected in the second trimester of pregnancy. The chain joins TRBV27 to TRBJ2-3, with 9 positions matching TRBD1. CDR3 sequence (DNA): TGTGCCAGCAGTATGGGACAGGGAAGATACACAGATACGCAGTATTTT. Protein: CASSMGQGRYTDTQYF.